This record looks at one T cell receptor (beta chain) sequence and its context. As yet, its antigen is unknown. TCRdb itself ran the 5' RACE reads through MiXCR, one entry per CDR3 protein. Here the sample spans 200,000 to 300,000 distinct CDR3 sequences, 6% to 8% being singletons. This entry is derived from a study of identical twins. Trimming took off 2 bases at V and 5 bases at J, with 18 bases between the two ends. Per the germline V gene, CDR1 is SGHVS and CDR2 is FQNEAQ. CDR3 length: 16 residues. The study's findings and limits: Donors were not followed over many years; analysis was cross-sectional.

These records were also assigned to another study, of yellow fever vaccine responses in identical twins.

The rearrangement uses TRBV7-8 and TRBJ2-5; D uncertain. The source is a woman younger than 30 in good health. What was sequenced was CD8+ T cells sorted from blood. CDR3 DNA: TGTGCCAGCAGCTTACGTCCGGGCGCCACGTGGGAGACCCAGTACTTC. It yields the protein CASSLRPGATWETQYF. The entire variable domain, with the rest obtained from reference TRBV7-8 and TRBJ2-5, is as follows: GAGVSQSPRYKVAKRGQDVALRCDPISGHVSLFWYQQALGQGPEFLTYFQNEAQLDKSGLPSDRFFAERPEGSVSTLKIQRTQQEDSAVYLCASSLRPGATWETQYFGPGTRLLVL.